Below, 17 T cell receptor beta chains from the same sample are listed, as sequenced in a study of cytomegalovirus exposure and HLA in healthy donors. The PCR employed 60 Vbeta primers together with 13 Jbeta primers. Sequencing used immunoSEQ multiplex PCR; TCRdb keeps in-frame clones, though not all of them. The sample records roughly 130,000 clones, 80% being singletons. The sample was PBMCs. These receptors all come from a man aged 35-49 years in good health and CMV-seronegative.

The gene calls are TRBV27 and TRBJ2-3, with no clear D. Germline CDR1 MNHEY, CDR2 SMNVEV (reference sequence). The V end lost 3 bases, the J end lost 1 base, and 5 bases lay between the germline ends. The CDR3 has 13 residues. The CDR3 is CASSFLGTDTQYF. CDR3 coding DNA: TGTGCCAGCAGTTTCTTAGGCACAGATACGCAGTATTTT.

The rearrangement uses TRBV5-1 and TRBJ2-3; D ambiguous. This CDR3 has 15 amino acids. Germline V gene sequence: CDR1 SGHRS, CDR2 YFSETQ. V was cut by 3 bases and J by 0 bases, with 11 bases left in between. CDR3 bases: TGCGCCAGCAGCTCCGAGATTACTAGCACAGATACGCAGTATTTT. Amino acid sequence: CASSSEITSTDTQYF.

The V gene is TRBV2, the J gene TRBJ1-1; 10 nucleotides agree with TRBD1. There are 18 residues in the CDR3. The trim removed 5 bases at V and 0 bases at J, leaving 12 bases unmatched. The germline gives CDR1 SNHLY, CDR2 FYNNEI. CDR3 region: CASSNAKGQGSMNTEAFF. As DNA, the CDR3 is TGTGCCAGCAGTAATGCAAAGGGACAGGGGAGTATGAACACTGAAGCTTTCTTT.

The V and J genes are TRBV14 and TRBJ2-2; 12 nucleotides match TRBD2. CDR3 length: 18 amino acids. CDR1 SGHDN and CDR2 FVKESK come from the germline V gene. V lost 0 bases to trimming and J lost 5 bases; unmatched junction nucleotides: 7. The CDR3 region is CASSQETGLAGITGELFF. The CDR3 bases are TGTGCCAGCAGCCAAGAGACAGGACTAGCGGGAATTACCGGGGAGCTGTTTTTT.

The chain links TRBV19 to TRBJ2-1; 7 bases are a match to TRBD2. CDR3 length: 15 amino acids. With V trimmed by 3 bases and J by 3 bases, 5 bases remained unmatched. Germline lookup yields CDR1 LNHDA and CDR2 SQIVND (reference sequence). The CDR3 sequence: CASSIRLAVYNEQFF. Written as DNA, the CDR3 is TGTGCCAGTAGTATCCGCCTAGCGGTCTACAATGAGCAGTTCTTC.

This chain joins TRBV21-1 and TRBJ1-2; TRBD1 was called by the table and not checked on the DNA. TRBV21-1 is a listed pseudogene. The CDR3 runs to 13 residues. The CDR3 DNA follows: TGTGCCAGCAGCAGGGACAGGCCTTGTGGCTACACCTTC. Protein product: CASSRDRPCGYTF.

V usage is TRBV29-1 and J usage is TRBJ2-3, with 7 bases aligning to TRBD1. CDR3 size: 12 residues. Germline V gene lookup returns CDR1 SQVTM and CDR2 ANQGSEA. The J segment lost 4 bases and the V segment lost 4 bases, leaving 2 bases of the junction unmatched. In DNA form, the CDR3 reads TGCAGCGTTGGACAGGGTGCAGATACGCAGTATTTT. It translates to CSVGQGADTQYF.

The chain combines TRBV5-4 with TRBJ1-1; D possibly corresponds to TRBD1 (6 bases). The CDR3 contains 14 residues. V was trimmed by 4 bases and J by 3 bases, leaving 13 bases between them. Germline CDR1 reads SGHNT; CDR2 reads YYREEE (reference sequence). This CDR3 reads CASSRGAGDTEAFF. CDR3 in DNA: TGTGCCAGCAGCCGGGGGGCGGGGGACACTGAAGCTTTCTTT. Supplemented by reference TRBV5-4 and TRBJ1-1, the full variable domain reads ETGVTQSPTHLIKTRGQQVTLRCSSQSGHNTVSWYQQALGQGPQFIFQYYREEENGRGNFPPRFSGLQFPNYSSELNVNALELDDSALYLCASSRGAGDTEAFFGQGTRLTVV.

CDR3 sequence (DNA): TGCGCCAGCAGCAGCTTACAGGGGGGGCGACTAGCGGGAGTAACAGATACGCAGTATTTT. The encoded protein is CASSSLQGGRLAGVTDTQYF. V and J are TRBV5-1 and TRBJ2-3; 12 bases are shared with TRBD2. Germline V gives CDR1 SGHRS, CDR2 YFSETQ. CDR3 length equals 20 residues. V gave up 4 bases and J gave up 3 bases; unmatched junction bases: 18.

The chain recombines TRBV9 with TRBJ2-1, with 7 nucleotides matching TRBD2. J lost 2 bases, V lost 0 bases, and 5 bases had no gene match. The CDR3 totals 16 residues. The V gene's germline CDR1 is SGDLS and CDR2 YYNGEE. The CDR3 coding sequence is TGTGCCAGCAGCGTAGGTGGGAGGGCGGCCTACAATGAGCAGTTCTTC. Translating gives CASSVGGRAAYNEQFF.

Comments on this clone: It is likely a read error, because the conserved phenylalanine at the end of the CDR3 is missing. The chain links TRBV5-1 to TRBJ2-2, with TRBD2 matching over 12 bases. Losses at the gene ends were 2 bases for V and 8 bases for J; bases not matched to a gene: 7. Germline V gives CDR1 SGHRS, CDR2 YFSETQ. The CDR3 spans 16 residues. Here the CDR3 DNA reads TGCGCCAGCAGCTTTCGGACTAGCGGGATGTCAGGGGAGCTGTTTGTT. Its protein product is CASSFRTSGMSGELFV.

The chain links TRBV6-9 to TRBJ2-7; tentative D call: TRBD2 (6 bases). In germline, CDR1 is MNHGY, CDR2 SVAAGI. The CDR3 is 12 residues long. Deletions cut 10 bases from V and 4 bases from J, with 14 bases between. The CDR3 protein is CANSPGSYEQYF. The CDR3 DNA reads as TGTGCCAACTCCCCCGGGAGTTACGAGCAGTACTTC.

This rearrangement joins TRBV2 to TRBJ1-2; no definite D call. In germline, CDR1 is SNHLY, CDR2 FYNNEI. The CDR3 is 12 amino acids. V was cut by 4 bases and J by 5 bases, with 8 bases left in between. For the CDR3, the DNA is TGTGCCAGCAGTGTATTGGAGTATGGCTACACCTTC. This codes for CASSVLEYGYTF.

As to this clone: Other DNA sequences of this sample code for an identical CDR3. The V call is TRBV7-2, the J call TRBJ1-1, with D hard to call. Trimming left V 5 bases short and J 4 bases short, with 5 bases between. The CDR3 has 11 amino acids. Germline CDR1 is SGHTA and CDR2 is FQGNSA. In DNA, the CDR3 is TGTGCCAGCAGCCCGTCCACTGAAGCTTTCTTT. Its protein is CASSPSTEAFF.

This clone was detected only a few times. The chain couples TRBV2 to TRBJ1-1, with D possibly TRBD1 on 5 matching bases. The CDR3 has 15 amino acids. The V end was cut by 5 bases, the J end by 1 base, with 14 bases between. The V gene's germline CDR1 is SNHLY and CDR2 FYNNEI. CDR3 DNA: TGTGCCAGCAGTCTGCGGGGGGGACCGAACACTGAAGCTTTCTTT. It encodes CASSLRGGPNTEAFF.

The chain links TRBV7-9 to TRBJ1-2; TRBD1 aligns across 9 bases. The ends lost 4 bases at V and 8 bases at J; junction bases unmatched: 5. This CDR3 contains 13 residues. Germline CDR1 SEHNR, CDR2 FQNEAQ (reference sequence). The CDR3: CASSSGQGYGYTF. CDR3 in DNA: TGTGCCAGCAGCTCCGGACAGGGGTACGGCTACACCTTC.

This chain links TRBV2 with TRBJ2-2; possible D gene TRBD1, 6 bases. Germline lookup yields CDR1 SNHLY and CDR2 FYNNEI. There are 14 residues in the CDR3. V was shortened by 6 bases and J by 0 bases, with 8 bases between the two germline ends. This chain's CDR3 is CASSGQSNTGELFF. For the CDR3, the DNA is TGTGCCAGCAGCGGACAGTCGAACACCGGGGAGCTGTTTTTT.